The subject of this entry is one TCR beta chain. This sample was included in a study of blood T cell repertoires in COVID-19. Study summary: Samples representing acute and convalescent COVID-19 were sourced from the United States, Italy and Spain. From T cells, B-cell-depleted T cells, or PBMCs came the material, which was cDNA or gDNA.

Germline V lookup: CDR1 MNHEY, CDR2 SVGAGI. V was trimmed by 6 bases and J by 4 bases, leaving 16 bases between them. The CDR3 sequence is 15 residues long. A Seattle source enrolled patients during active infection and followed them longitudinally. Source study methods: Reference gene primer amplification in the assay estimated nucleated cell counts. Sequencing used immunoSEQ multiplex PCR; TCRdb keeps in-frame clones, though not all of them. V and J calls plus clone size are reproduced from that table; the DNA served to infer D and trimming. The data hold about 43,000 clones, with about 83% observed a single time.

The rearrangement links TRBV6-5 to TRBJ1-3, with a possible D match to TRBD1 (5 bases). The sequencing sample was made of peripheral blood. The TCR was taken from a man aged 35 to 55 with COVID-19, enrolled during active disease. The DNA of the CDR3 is TGTGCCAGCAGGAAACTACAGGAATCCGGAAACACCATATATTTT. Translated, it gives CASRKLQESGNTIYF.